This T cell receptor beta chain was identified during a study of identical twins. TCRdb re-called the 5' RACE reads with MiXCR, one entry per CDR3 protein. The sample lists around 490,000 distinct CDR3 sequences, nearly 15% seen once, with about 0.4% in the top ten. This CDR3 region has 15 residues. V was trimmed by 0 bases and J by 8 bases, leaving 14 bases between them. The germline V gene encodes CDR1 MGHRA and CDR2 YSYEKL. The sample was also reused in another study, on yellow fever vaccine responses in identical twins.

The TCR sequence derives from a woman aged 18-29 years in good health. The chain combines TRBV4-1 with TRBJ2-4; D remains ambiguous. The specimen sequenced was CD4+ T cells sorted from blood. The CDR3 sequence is CASSQDPVLRDIQYF. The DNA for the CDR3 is TGCGCCAGCAGCCAAGATCCAGTCCTTAGGGACATTCAGTACTTC.